This T cell receptor (beta chain) came from a study of blood T cell repertoires in COVID-19. Study overall: Sites across the United States, Italy and Spain contributed samples from acute and convalescent COVID-19.

This clone was picked up a small number of times. This CDR3 region has 15 residues. Trimming took off 6 bases at V and 2 bases at J, with 16 bases between the two ends. Germline loops: CDR1 LGHNA, CDR2 YSLEER. Original data processing: Quantification of nucleated cells was approximated via reference gene primer amplification. This table comes from immunoSEQ multiplex PCR, and its TCRdb copy is limited to in-frame clones, with some not included. V, J and clone size derive from that table, while D and trimming were established from the DNA sequence. Among around 70,000 clones listed, 80% were seen once.

Specimen: peripheral blood. The sequence was collected from a human donor in a cohort sampled during active COVID-19. The chain employs TRBV4-3 and TRBJ1-2, with D perhaps TRBD1 (6 bases). Here the CDR3 DNA reads TGCGCCAGCAGTATTCGGAGAACAGGGAACTATGGCTACACCTTC. Protein sequence: CASSIRRTGNYGYTF.